One sample yielded the 17 T cell receptor beta chains listed below, sequenced in a study of CD8+ T cells in alopecia areata. Treatment denoted: oral pan-JAK inhibitor, 5-10 mg twice daily. Investigators isolated RNA and reverse transcribed it into cDNA to act as the sequencing template. The data were produced by immunoSEQ multiplex PCR, yet TCRdb's version contains in-frame clones alone and is incomplete. The sample contains about 200,000 clones, roughly two fifths of which appear only once. The source was CD4+ T cells sorted from blood, collected at approximately week 34, from a patient treated with tofacitinib. The receptor set was obtained from a human donor with alopecia areata.

In this sample, this clone turned up once. This chain uses TRBV28 with TRBJ2-5; D possibly corresponds to TRBD2 (6 bases). The last part of the DNA fits TRBJ2-7 better; the J call may be wrong. This CDR3 comprises 12 residues. Germline V gene lookup returns CDR1 MDHEN and CDR2 SYDVKM. The CDR3 sequence: CASSATSYEQYF. DNA of the CDR3: TGTGCCAGCAGTGCGACTAGCTACGAGCAGTACTTC.

This clone was picked up a small number of times. In DNA form, the CDR3 reads TGTGCCTGGAGTGTAGGTGGCGGGAGGGTCGACTACGAGCAGTACTTC. Protein sequence: CAWSVGGGRVDYEQYF. The V and J genes are TRBV30 and TRBJ2-7, with 9 bases fitting TRBD2. Germline V gene lookup returns CDR1 GTSNPN and CDR2 SVGIG (reference sequence). The CDR3 runs 16 residues. V dropped 0 bases and J dropped 3; count of bases not matched to a gene: 9.

This clone was observed a single time. This rearrangement joins TRBV4-1 to TRBJ2-3; unclear D gene. Per the germline V gene, CDR1 is MGHRA and CDR2 is YSYEKL. This CDR3 spans 13 amino acids. Trimming stripped 3 bases from V and 5 bases from J, with 9 bases between. CDR3 sequence: CASSQAPEDTQYF. DNA of the CDR3: TGCGCCAGCAGCCAGGCCCCCGAAGATACGCAGTATTTT.

The rearrangement links TRBV29-1 to TRBJ2-5; maybe TRBD1 (7 bases). With 7 bases removed from V and 5 bases from J, the gap between germline ends came to 20 bases. Germline V gives CDR1 SQVTM, CDR2 ANQGSEA. The CDR3 is 14 residues long. The CDR3 DNA reads TGCAGCGCCCGCGGGGATCCAGGGGGGGAGACCCAGTACTTC. Translation: CSARGDPGGETQYF.

This clone was picked up a small number of times. This chain joins TRBV7-2 and TRBJ1-4; D gene ambiguous. The V and J ends lost 5 bases and 7 bases respectively, with 11 bases between them. Germline V lookup: CDR1 SGHTA, CDR2 FQGNSA. The length of the CDR3 is 13 residues. The CDR3 nucleotides read TGTGCCAGCAGCCGGCGGGGAGGTGAAAAACTGTTTTTT. It is translated as CASSRRGGEKLFF.

The chain couples TRBV6-1 to TRBJ2-7, with 12 bases that match TRBD2. The length of the CDR3 is 14 residues. The V segment lost 4 bases and the J segment 2 bases; nucleotides outside the gene matches: 0. CDR1 is MNHNS, CDR2 SASEGT, per germline. The chain's CDR3 is CASSGTSGAYEQYF. The CDR3 coding sequence is TGTGCCAGCAGTGGGACTAGCGGGGCCTACGAGCAGTACTTC.

This sequence joins TRBV28 and TRBJ2-7, with 11 bases aligning to TRBD1. The CDR3 sequence is 15 residues long. In germline, CDR1 is MDHEN, CDR2 SYDVKM. The V and J ends lost 3 bases and 6 bases, in that order; junction bases with no gene match: 7. Here the CDR3 DNA reads TGTGCCAGCAGTTTTCCCGGGACAGGGGGAGGCGAGCAGTACTTC. The encoded protein is CASSFPGTGGGEQYF.

This rearrangement joins TRBV4-2 to TRBJ1-1; D is uncertain. Per germline, CDR1 LGHNA and CDR2 YNFKEQ. The CDR3 contains 14 residues. Trimming took 3 bases from V and 5 from J, leaving 13 bases between them. The CDR3 DNA reads TGTGCCAGCAGCCAGGAAATTCCAAGGACTGAAGCTTTCTTT. This encodes CASSQEIPRTEAFF.

The chain joins TRBV5-1 to TRBJ1-1, with TRBD1 matching 7 bases. CDR3 length equals 13 residues. Germline loops: CDR1 SGHRS, CDR2 YFSETQ. V gave up 6 bases and J gave up 5 bases; unmatched junction bases: 7. The CDR3 DNA follows: TGCGCCAGCAACTACGGACAGGCTACTGAAGCTTTCTTT. It encodes CASNYGQATEAFF.

The chain recombines TRBV30 with TRBJ2-7, with 10 bases matching TRBD2. Germline CDR1 GTSNPN, CDR2 SVGIG (reference sequence). CDR3 length: 15 amino acids. V shed 3 bases, J shed 4 bases, and the junction held 9 bases outside the gene matches. For the CDR3, the DNA is TGTGCCTGGAGCCCTGAGGGACTAGCGTCGTACGAGCAGTACTTC. It encodes CAWSPEGLASYEQYF.

This chain links TRBV9 with TRBJ2-7; D gene unclear. V was clipped by 0 bases and J by 5 bases, with 9 bases between them. CDR3 length: 13 amino acids. Germline loops: CDR1 SGDLS, CDR2 YYNGEE. This CDR3 reads CASSVGVDHEQYF. The CDR3 coding sequence is TGTGCCAGCAGCGTAGGGGTGGACCACGAGCAGTACTTC.

The rearrangement uses TRBV30 and TRBJ1-2; possible D gene TRBD1, 5 bases. The ends were cut back, 5 bases at V and 8 bases at J, with 21 bases in the middle. The CDR3 has 14 amino acids. CDR1 is GTSNPN and CDR2 is SVGIG in the germline V gene (reference sequence). CDR3 sequence reads: CAWDQNGGVGGYTF. The CDR3 DNA reads TGTGCCTGGGACCAGAACGGGGGGGTAGGCGGCTACACCTTC.

The V and J genes are TRBV10-1 and TRBJ2-5; 14 nucleotides line up with TRBD2. V trimming: 10 bases; J trimming: 7 bases; junction bases outside the gene matches: 5. This CDR3 contains 13 residues. In germline, CDR1 is WNHNN, CDR2 SYGVQD (reference sequence). CDR3: CATGTSGSGTQYF. The CDR3 DNA follows: TGCGCCACCGGGACTAGCGGGAGTGGGACCCAGTACTTC.

The CDR3 nucleotides read TGTGCCTGGAGTGTACCCAGGGTCACTGGAAACACCATATATTTT. This sequence encodes CAWSVPRVTGNTIYF. The chain carries TRBV30 and TRBJ1-3; D perhaps matches TRBD1 (5 bases). There are 15 residues in the CDR3. V lost 0 bases and J lost 2, with 11 bases in between. Per germline, CDR1 GTSNPN and CDR2 SVGIG (reference sequence).

This clone was recorded a few times. The genes are TRBV7-9 and TRBJ2-6, with 8 positions matching TRBD1. Per germline, CDR1 SEHNR and CDR2 FQNEAQ (reference sequence). This CDR3 has 19 residues. Germline trimming cut 4 bases from V and 0 bases from J; bases unmatched to any gene: 11. The CDR3 loop is CASSSRRTGINSGANVLTF. DNA of the CDR3: TGTGCCAGCAGCTCAAGAAGGACAGGGATCAACTCTGGGGCCAACGTCCTGACTTTC.

The V and J genes are TRBV7-8 and TRBJ1-2; 8 bases line up with TRBD1. Germline V gene data show CDR1 as SGHVS and CDR2 as FQNEAQ. The J segment lost 7 bases and the V segment lost 7 bases, leaving 8 bases of the junction unmatched. The CDR3 runs to 13 residues. CDR3 amino acids: CASTHGQGVGYTF. In DNA form, the CDR3 reads TGTGCCAGCACCCATGGACAGGGAGTTGGCTACACCTTC.

The genes are TRBV6-5 and TRBJ2-7, with D possibly TRBD2 on 5 matching bases. V dropped 2 bases and J dropped 3 bases, with 8 bases sitting between them. The germline CDR1 and CDR2 sequences are MNHEY and SVGAGI. The CDR3 sequence is 13 residues long. CDR3 residues: CASSYRGIYEQYF. Written as DNA, the CDR3 is TGTGCCAGCAGTTACAGAGGGATCTACGAGCAGTACTTC.